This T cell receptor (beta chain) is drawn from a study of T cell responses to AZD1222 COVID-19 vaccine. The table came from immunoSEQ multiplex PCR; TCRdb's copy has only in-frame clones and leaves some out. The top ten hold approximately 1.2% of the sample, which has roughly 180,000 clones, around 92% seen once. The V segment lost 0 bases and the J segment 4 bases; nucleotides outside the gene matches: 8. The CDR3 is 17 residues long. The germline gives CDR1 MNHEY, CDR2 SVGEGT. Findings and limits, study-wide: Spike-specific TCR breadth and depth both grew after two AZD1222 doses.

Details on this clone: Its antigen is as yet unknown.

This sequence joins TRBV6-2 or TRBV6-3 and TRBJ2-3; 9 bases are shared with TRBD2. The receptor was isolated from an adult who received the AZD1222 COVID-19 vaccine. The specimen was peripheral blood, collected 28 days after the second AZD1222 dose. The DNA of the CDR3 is TGTGCCAGCAGTTACTCGATTGCGGGGGGGCGGGCAGATACGCAGTATTTT. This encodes CASSYSIAGGRADTQYF.